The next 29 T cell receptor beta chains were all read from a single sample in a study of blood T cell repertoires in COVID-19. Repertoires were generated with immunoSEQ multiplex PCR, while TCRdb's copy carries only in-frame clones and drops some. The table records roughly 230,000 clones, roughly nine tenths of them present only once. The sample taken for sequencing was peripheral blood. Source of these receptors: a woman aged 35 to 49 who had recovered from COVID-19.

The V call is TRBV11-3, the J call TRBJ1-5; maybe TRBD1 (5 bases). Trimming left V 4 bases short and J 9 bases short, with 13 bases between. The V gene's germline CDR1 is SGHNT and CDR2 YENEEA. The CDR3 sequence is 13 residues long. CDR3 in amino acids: CASSYLTDAPQHF. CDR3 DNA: TGTGCCAGCAGCTACCTGACAGACGCGCCCCAGCATTTT. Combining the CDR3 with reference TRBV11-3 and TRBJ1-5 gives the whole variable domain EAGVVQSPRYKIIEKKQPVAFWCNPISGHNTLYWYLQNLGQGPELLIRYENEEAVDDSQLPKDRFSAERLKGVDSTLKIQPAELGDSAVYLCASSYLTDAPQHFGDGTRLSIL.

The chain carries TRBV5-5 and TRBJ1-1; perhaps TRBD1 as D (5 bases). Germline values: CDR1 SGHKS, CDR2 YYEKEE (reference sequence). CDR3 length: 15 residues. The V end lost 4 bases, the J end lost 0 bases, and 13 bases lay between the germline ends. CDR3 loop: CASSLDSSMNTEAFF. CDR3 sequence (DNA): TGTGCCAGCAGCCTTGACAGCTCCATGAACACTGAAGCTTTCTTT.

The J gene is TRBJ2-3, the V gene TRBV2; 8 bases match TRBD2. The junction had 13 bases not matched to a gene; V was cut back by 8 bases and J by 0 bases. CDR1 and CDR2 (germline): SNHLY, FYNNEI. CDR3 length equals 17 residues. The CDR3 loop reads CASSRGSGSESTDTQYF. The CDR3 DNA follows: TGTGCCAGCTCAAGGGGGAGCGGGAGCGAAAGCACAGATACGCAGTATTTT.

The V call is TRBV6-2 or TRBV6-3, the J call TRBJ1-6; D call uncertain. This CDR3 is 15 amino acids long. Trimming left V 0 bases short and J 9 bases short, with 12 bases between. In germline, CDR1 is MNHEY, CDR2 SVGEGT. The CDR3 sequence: CASSYSTGGGSPLHF. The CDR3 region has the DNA TGTGCCAGCAGTTACTCGACCGGCGGCGGTTCACCCCTCCACTTT.

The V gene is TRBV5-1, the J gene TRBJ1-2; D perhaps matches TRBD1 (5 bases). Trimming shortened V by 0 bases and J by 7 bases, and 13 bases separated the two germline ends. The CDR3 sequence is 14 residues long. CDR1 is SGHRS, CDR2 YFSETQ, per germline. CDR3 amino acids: CASSLDQGSSGYTF. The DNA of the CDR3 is TGCGCCAGCAGCTTGGATCAGGGATCGAGTGGCTACACCTTC.

CDR3 nucleotide sequence: TGTGCCAGCAGCCCGGACATCATCACCTATGGCTACACCTTC. Protein product: CASSPDIITYGYTF. The chain recombines TRBV11-2 with TRBJ1-2; maybe TRBD1 (5 bases). This CDR3 spans 14 amino acids. The V gene's germline CDR1 is SGHAT and CDR2 FQNNGV. Trimming stripped 5 bases from V and 4 bases from J, with 14 bases between.

CDR3: CASSPLDRGVYGYTF. CDR3 DNA: TGTGCCAGCTCACCTTTGGACAGGGGCGTCTATGGCTACACCTTC. V usage is TRBV18 and J usage is TRBJ1-2; 9 bases are shared with TRBD1. V gave up 3 bases and J gave up 4 bases; unmatched junction bases: 6. The germline CDR1 and CDR2 sequences are KGHSH and LQKENI. The length of the CDR3 is 15 residues.

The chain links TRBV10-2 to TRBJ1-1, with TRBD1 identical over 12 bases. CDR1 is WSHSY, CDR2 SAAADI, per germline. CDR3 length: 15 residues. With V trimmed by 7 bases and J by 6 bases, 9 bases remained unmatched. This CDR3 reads CASTKGTGGYSEAFF. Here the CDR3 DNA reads TGCGCCAGCACCAAAGGGACAGGGGGCTATTCTGAAGCTTTCTTT.

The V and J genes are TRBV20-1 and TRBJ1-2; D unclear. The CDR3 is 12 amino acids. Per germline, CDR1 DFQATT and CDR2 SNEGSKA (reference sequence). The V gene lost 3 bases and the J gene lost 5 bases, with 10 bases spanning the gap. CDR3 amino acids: CSASSAGYGYTF. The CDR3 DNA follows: TGCAGTGCTAGTTCGGCAGGTTATGGCTACACCTTC.

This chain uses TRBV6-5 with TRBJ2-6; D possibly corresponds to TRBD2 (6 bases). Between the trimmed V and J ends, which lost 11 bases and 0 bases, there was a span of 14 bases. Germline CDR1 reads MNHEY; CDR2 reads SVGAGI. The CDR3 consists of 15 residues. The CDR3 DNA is TGTGCCTGCCTCCGGGGACTCTCTGGGGCCAACGTCCTGACTTTC. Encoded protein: CACLRGLSGANVLTF.

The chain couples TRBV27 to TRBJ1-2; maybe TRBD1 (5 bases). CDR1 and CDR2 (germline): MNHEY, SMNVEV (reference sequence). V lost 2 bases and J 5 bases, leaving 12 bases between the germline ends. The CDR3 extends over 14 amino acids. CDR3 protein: CASSLDSNLYGYTF. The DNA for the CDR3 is TGTGCCAGCAGTTTAGACAGTAATTTATATGGCTACACCTTC.

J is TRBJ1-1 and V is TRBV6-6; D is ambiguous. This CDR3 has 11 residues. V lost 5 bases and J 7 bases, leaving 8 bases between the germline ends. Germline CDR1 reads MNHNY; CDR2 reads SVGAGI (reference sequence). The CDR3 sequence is CASSHRSEAFF. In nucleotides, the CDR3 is TGTGCCAGCAGTCATAGGAGTGAAGCTTTCTTT.

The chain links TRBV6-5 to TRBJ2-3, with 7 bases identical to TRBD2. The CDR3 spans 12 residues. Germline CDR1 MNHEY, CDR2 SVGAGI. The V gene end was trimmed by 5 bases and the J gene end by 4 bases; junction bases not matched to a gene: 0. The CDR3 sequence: CASSSGADTQYF. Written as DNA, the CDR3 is TGTGCCAGCAGTAGCGGGGCAGATACGCAGTATTTT.

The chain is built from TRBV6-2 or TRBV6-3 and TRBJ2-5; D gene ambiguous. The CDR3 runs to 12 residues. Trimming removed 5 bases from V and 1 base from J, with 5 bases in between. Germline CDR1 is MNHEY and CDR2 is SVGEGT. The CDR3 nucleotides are TGTGCCAGCAGTAAGCGCCAAGAGACCCAGTACTTC. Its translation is CASSKRQETQYF.

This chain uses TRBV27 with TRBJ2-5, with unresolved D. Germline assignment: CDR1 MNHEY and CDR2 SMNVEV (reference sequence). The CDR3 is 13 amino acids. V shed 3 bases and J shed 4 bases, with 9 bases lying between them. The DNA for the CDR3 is TGTGCCAGCAGTTTTCCTGGCTCAGAGACCCAGTACTTC. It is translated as CASSFPGSETQYF.

The CDR3 nucleotides read TGTGCCAGCAGCACCAGGACTAGAGGCACCGGGGAGCTGTTTTTT. The encoded protein is CASSTRTRGTGELFF. V is TRBV11-3 and J is TRBJ2-2; 7 nucleotides agree with TRBD2. The germline gives CDR1 SGHNT, CDR2 YENEEA. The CDR3 consists of 15 residues. With V trimmed by 5 bases and J by 4 bases, 7 bases remained unmatched. Drawing the rest from reference TRBV11-3 and TRBJ2-2, the complete variable domain is EAGVVQSPRYKIIEKKQPVAFWCNPISGHNTLYWYLQNLGQGPELLIRYENEEAVDDSQLPKDRFSAERLKGVDSTLKIQPAELGDSAVYLCASSTRTRGTGELFFGEGSRLTVL.

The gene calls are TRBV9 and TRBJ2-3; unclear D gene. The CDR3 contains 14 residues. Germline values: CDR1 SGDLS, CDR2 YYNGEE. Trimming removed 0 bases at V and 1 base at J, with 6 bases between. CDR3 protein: CASSVVGRTDTQYF. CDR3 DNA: TGTGCCAGCAGCGTAGTTGGCCGCACAGATACGCAGTATTTT.

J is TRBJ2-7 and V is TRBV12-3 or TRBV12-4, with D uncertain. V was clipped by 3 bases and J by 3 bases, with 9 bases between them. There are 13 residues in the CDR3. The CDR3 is CASSFPLVYEQYF. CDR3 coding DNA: TGTGCCAGCAGTTTCCCCCTCGTCTACGAGCAGTACTTC.

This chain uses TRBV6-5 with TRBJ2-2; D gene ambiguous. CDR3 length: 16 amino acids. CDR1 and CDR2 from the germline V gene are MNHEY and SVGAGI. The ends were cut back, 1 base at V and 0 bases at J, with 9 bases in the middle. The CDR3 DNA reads TGTGCCAGCAGTTACTTGGGCTATTCGAACACCGGGGAGCTGTTTTTT. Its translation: CASSYLGYSNTGELFF.

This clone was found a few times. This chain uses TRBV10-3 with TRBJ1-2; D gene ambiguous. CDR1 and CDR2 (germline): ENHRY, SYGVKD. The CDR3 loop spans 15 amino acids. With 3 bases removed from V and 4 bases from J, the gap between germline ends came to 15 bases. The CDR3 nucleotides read TGTGCCATCAGTGAAAACCACCTCGGGAGCTATGGCTACACCTTC. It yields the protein CAISENHLGSYGYTF.

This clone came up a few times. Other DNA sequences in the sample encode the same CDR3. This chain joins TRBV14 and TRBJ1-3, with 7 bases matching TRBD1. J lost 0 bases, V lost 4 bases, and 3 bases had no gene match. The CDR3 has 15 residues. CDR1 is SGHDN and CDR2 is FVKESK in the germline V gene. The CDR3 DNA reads TGTGCCAGCAGCCCTGGACAGGCCTCTGGAAACACCATATATTTT. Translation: CASSPGQASGNTIYF.

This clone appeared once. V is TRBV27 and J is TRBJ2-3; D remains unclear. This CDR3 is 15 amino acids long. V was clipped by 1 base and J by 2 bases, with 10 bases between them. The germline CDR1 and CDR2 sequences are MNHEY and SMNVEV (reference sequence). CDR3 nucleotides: TGTGCCAGCAGTTTATGGGCAGATGACACAGATACGCAGTATTTT. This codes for CASSLWADDTDTQYF.

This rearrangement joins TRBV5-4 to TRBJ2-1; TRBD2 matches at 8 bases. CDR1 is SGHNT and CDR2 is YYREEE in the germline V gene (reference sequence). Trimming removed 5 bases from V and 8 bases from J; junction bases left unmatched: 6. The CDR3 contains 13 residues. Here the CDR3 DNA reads TGTGCCAGCAGTTCTAGCGGGCGTTATGAGCAGTTCTTC. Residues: CASSSSGRYEQFF.

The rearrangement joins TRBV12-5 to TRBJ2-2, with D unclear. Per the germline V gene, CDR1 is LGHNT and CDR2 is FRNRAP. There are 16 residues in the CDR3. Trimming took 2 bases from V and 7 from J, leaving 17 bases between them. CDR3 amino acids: CASGLFPTTSLGELFF. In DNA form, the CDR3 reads TGTGCTAGTGGTTTGTTCCCGACAACATCCCTCGGGGAGCTGTTTTTT.

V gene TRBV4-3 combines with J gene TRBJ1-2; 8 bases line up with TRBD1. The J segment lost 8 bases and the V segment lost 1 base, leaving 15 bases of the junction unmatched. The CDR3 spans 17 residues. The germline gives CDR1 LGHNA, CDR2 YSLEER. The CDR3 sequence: CASSQGPGLQGARGYTF. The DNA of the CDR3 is TGCGCCAGCAGCCAAGGGCCCGGGCTGCAGGGGGCTCGGGGCTACACCTTC.

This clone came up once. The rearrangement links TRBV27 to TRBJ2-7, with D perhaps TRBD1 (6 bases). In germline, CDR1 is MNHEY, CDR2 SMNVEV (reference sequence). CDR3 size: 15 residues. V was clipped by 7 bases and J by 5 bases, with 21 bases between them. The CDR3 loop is CASTPHGTGSNEQYF. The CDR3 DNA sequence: TGTGCCAGCACCCCCCACGGCACAGGGAGCAACGAGCAGTACTTC.

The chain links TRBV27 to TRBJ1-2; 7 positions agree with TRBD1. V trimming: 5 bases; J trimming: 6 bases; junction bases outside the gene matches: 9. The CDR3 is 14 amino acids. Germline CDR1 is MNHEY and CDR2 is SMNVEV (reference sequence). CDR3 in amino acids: CASSVNRGGNGYTF. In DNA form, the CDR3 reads TGTGCCAGCAGTGTAAACAGGGGCGGTAATGGCTACACCTTC.

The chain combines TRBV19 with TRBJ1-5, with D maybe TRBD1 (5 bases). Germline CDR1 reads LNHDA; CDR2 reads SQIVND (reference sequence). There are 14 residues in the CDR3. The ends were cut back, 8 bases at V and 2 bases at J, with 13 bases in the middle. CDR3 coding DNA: TGTGCCAGTCATGGGGCATTGGGCAATCAGCCCCAGCATTTT. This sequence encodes CASHGALGNQPQHF.

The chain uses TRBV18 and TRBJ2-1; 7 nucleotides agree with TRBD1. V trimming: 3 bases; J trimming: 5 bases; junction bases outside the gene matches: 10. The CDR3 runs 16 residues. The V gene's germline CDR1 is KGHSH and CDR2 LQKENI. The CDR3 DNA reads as TGTGCCAGCTCACCGCTGGCCGGGACAGCCCACAATGAGCAGTTCTTC. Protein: CASSPLAGTAHNEQFF. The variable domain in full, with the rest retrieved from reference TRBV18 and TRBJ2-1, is NAGVMQNPRHLVRRRGQEARLRCSPMKGHSHVYWYRQLPEEGLKFMVYLQKENIIDESGMPKERFSAEFPKEGPSILRIQQVVRGDSAAYFCASSPLAGTAHNEQFFGPGTRLTVL.